This TCR beta chain came from a study of cytomegalovirus exposure and HLA in healthy donors. Germline V gives CDR1 SGHDT, CDR2 YYEEEE. This CDR3 is 17 amino acids long. V lost 0 bases and J lost 7; bases outside the gene matches: 8. The PCR had 60 Vbeta and 13 Jbeta primers. Only in-frame clones appear in the TCRdb table, and some are missing; sequencing was by immunoSEQ multiplex PCR. Seen here are some 130,000 clones, over 60% observed once, and the top ten hold less than 2%. The sequence derives from a female donor in good health and CMV-seropositive. The V and J genes are TRBV5-6 and TRBJ1-6; 9 nucleotides line up with TRBD1. The sample was PBMCs. The CDR3 region is CASSLVGQGERNSPLHF. The CDR3, as DNA: TGTGCCAGCAGCTTGGTGGGACAGGGAGAGAGAAATTCACCCCTCCACTTT. Looking up the rest from reference TRBV5-6 and TRBJ1-6 gives the full variable domain: DAGVTQSPTHLIKTRGQQVTLRCSPKSGHDTVSWYQQALGQGPQFIFQYYEEEERQRGNFPDRFSGHQFPNYSSELNVNALLLGDSALYLCASSLVGQGERNSPLHFGNGTRLTVT.